This is a list of T cell receptor beta chains from one sample in a study of T cell responses to AZD1222 COVID-19 vaccine. Repertoires were generated with immunoSEQ multiplex PCR, while TCRdb's copy carries only in-frame clones and drops some. The table includes 72,000 or so clones, 75% to 90% detected once. The sequences come from peripheral blood, collected on day 0 of AZD1222 vaccination. Receptors originate from an adult in good health. CDR3s include the opening cysteine and the closing phenylalanine or tryptophan. The D gene is left open where the match is weak. Size tells how often a clone was seen (once, few, many) or the class of an expanded clone, and some rows leave it out.

size: .; J: TRBJ2-1; V: TRBV9; D: .; DNA: TGTGCCAGCAGCGTAGGCTCCCCTGGTTACAATGAGCAGTTCTTC; CDR3: CASSVGSPGYNEQFF
size: .; J: TRBJ1-3; V: TRBV7-2; D: .; DNA: TGTGCCAGCGGTCGGCCGGGGCCCGCTGGAAACACCATATATTTT; CDR3: CASGRPGPAGNTIYF
size: few; J: TRBJ1-5; V: TRBV28; D: .; DNA: TGTGCCAGCAGTTTCCTCCTCGGGGAAAATCAGCCCCAGCATTTT; CDR3: CASSFLLGENQPQHF
size: .; J: TRBJ1-2; V: TRBV4-2; D: .; DNA: TGTGCCAGCAGCCAAGAAATGGAAGTCTATGGCTACACCTTC; CDR3: CASSQEMEVYGYTF
size: .; J: TRBJ2-2; V: TRBV7-3; D: .; DNA: TGTGCCAGCAGCTTAAACCCACGTCAGAGCACCGGGGAGCTGTTTTTT; CDR3: CASSLNPRQSTGELFF
size: .; J: TRBJ1-2; V: TRBV5-4; D: .; DNA: TGTGCCAGCAGCTTGGACAGGGCTCAGGGCTACACCTTC; CDR3: CASSLDRAQGYTF
size: .; J: TRBJ1-1; V: TRBV12-3/TRBV12-4; D: TRBD1; DNA: TGTGCCAGCAGCCACAGGGGGCCCACTGAAGCTTTCTTT; CDR3: CASSHRGPTEAFF
size: .; J: TRBJ2-5; V: TRBV5-1; D: TRBD2; DNA: TGCGCCAGCAGCCCTCTGGGACTAGCGGAGAGGGGTCGAGAGACCCAGTACTTC; CDR3: CASSPLGLAERGRETQYF
size: .; J: TRBJ2-1; V: TRBV7-3; D: TRBD2; DNA: TGTGCCAGCAGCTCCCGAAGACTAGCGGGAGTACAAAATGAGCAGTTCTTC; CDR3: CASSSRRLAGVQNEQFF
size: .; J: TRBJ2-2; V: TRBV2; D: TRBD2; DNA: TGTGCCAGCATAGACGGGGGGTGGACCGGGGAGCTGTTTTTT; CDR3: CASIDGGWTGELFF
size: .; J: TRBJ1-2; V: TRBV7-9; D: .; DNA: TGTGCCAGCAGCTTAGCGTCGGTTCTCACGGTCGACTACACCTTC; CDR3: CASSLASVLTVDYTF
size: .; J: TRBJ2-2; V: TRBV5-6; D: TRBD1; DNA: TGTGCCAGCAGCTTCGGGACAGGGGGTCACACCGGGGAGCTGTTTTTT; CDR3: CASSFGTGGHTGELFF
size: .; J: TRBJ1-2; V: TRBV24-1; D: .; DNA: TGTGCCACCAGTGAGGGGGGACGGGACTATGGCTACACCTTC; CDR3: CATSEGGRDYGYTF
size: .; J: TRBJ2-3; V: TRBV5-5; D: TRBD1; DNA: TGTGCCAGCAGCTCCGGACAGGGAAGGGATACGCAGTATTTT; CDR3: CASSSGQGRDTQYF
size: .; J: TRBJ1-1; V: TRBV29-1; D: .; DNA: TGCAGCGTTGAGGGGTTTATGGGCACTGAAGCTTTCTTT; CDR3: CSVEGFMGTEAFF
size: .; J: TRBJ2-2; V: TRBV5-5; D: .; DNA: TGTGCCAGCAGCTTTGGCAGAACGAACACCGGGGAGCTGTTTTTT; CDR3: CASSFGRTNTGELFF
size: .; J: TRBJ2-7; V: TRBV5-1; D: .; DNA: TGCGCCAGCAGCTTGCGGGCAGGCCGCGTTAACGAGCAGTACTTC; CDR3: CASSLRAGRVNEQYF
size: .; J: TRBJ2-7; V: TRBV28; D: TRBD2; DNA: TGTGCCAGCACCACCGCGGGAGGGCAGTACTTC; CDR3: CASTTAGGQYF